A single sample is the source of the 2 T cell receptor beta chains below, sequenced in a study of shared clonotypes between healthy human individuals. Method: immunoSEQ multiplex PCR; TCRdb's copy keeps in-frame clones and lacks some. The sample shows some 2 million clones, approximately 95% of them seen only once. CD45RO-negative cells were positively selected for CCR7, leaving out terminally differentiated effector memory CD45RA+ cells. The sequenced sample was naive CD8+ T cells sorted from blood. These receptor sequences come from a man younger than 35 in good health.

For the CDR3, the DNA is TGTGCCAGCAGCTTAGCGGCCCCTTCCGAGACCCAGTACTTC. Translated, it gives CASSLAAPSETQYF. This chain links TRBV13 with TRBJ2-5, with D uncertain. CDR1 and CDR2 from the germline V gene are PRHDT and FYEKMQ (reference sequence). V lost 1 base to trimming and J lost 5 bases, with 11 bases between them. The CDR3 is made up of 14 amino acids. Based on the CDR3 plus reference TRBV13 and TRBJ2-5, the full variable domain is AAGVIQSPRHLIKEKRETATLKCYPIPRHDTVYWYQQGPGQDPQFLISFYEKMQSDKGSIPDRFSAQQFSDYHSELNMSSLELGDSALYFCASSLAAPSETQYFGPGTRLLVL.

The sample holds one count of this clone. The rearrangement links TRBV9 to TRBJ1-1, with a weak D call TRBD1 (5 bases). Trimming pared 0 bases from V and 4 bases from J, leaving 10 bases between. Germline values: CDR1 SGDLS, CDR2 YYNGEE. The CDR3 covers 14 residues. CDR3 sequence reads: CASSVDGTFTEAFF. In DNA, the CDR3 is TGTGCCAGCAGCGTAGACGGGACTTTCACTGAAGCTTTCTTT.